A single sample gave rise to the 14 T cell receptor beta chains below, sequenced in a study of T cell repertoires in cytomegalovirus infection. TCRdb re-analysed the reads in MiXCR, keeping a single row per CDR3 protein. The sample includes some 200,000 distinct CDR3 sequences, roughly 19% of them seen just once. Specimen: PBMCs. The receptor source for this set is a human donor in good health (CMV status not recorded). Some clones in this sample may be carry-over from other donors' samples.

The V gene is TRBV19, the J gene TRBJ2-3; 8 nucleotides match TRBD2. Germline CDR1 and CDR2: LNHDA and SQIVND (reference sequence). This CDR3 has 15 amino acids. After removal of 3 bases from V and 0 bases from J, the junction contained 2 bases not matched to a gene. The CDR3 DNA reads TGTGCCAGTAGTATCAAGCGGGGGAGCACAGATACGCAGTATTTT. This gives the protein CASSIKRGSTDTQYF.

A few counts support this clonotype. The V call is TRBV5-1, the J call TRBJ2-1; 11 positions match TRBD2. With V trimmed by 8 bases and J by 2 bases, 3 bases remained unmatched. Germline-derived CDR1 and CDR2 are SGHRS and YFSETQ. There are 14 residues in the CDR3. CDR3 in DNA: TGCGCCAGTAATAGCGGGAGGGCCTACAATGAGCAGTTCTTC. Translated, it gives CASNSGRAYNEQFF. The whole variable domain, filled in from reference TRBV5-1 and TRBJ2-1, reads KAGVTQTPRYLIKTRGQQVTLSCSPISGHRSVSWYQQTPGQGLQFLFEYFSETQRNKGNFPGRFSGRQFSNSRSEMNVSTLELGDSALYLCASNSGRAYNEQFFGPGTRLTVL.

The J gene is TRBJ1-5, the V gene TRBV20-1, with D perhaps TRBD1 (6 bases). Trimming stripped 5 bases from V and 5 bases from J, with 16 bases between. This CDR3 is 14 amino acids long. Germline V gives CDR1 DFQATT, CDR2 SNEGSKA (reference sequence). This CDR3 is CSARTASGDQPQHF. The CDR3 nucleotides read TGCAGTGCTCGGACAGCAAGTGGAGATCAGCCCCAGCATTTT.

This clonotype was detected a few times. The J gene is TRBJ1-1, the V gene TRBV19; a possible D gene is TRBD1 (5 bases). The V end lost 6 bases, the J end lost 0 bases, and 11 bases lay between the germline ends. CDR3 length: 14 residues. Looked up from germline, CDR1 is LNHDA and CDR2 is SQIVND (reference sequence). Here the CDR3 reads CASSADRLNTEAFF. The CDR3 nucleotides are TGTGCCAGTAGCGCTGACAGATTGAACACTGAAGCTTTCTTT. Combining the CDR3 with reference TRBV19 and TRBJ1-1 gives the whole variable domain DGGITQSPKYLFRKEGQNVTLSCEQNLNHDAMYWYRQDPGQGLRLIYYSQIVNDFQKGDIAEGYSVSREKKESFPLTVTSAQKNPTAFYLCASSADRLNTEAFFGQGTRLTVV.

This clonotype came up a few times. The J gene is TRBJ2-3, the V gene TRBV29-1; tentatively, D is TRBD2 (6 bases). Germline CDR1 reads SQVTM; CDR2 reads ANQGSEA. Trimming cost V 6 bases and J 0 bases, with 13 bases left between them. This CDR3 has 14 residues. The CDR3 DNA follows: TGCAGCGTCTCCCCGGGGAGGAGCACAGATACGCAGTATTTT. This translates into CSVSPGRSTDTQYF.

This clonotype came up many times. V gene TRBV7-3 combines with J gene TRBJ2-1; possibly TRBD2 for D (6 bases). This CDR3 spans 15 amino acids. Trimming stripped 5 bases from V and 6 bases from J, with 17 bases between. Germline lookup yields CDR1 SGHTA and CDR2 FQGTGA. In DNA form, the CDR3 reads TGTGCCAGCAGCCGACAAGGAGGGTTGAGCAATGAGCAGTTCTTC. It yields the protein CASSRQGGLSNEQFF.

The chain combines TRBV20-1 with TRBJ2-3, with a possible D match to TRBD2 (5 bases). Germline V gene data show CDR1 as DFQATT and CDR2 as SNEGSKA (reference sequence). Deletions cut 4 bases from V and 3 bases from J, with 23 bases between. This CDR3 is built from 17 residues. The CDR3, as DNA: TGCAGTGCTATTATGAGGGATTACCCCCCCGGGACAGATACGCAGTATTTT. This gives the protein CSAIMRDYPPGTDTQYF.

This clonotype was seen at least ten times. The rearrangement links TRBV28 to TRBJ2-7; D is perhaps TRBD1 or TRBD2 (6 bases each). CDR1 and CDR2 from the germline V gene are MDHEN and SYDVKM. The V and J ends lost 3 bases and 3 bases respectively, with 12 bases between them. There are 14 residues in the CDR3. CDR3 residues: CASSFRRGIYEQYF. The CDR3 DNA is TGTGCCAGCAGTTTCCGGAGGGGGATCTACGAGCAGTACTTC. The full variable domain, completed using reference TRBV28 and TRBJ2-7, is DVKVTQSSRYLVKRTGEKVFLECVQDMDHENMFWYRQDPGLGLRLIYFSYDVKMKEKGDIPEGYSVSREKKERFSLILESASTNQTSMYLCASSFRRGIYEQYFGPGTRLTVT.

This clonotype was counted at least ten times. The chain joins TRBV12-3 or TRBV12-4 to TRBJ2-5; 11 nucleotides align to TRBD2. J was trimmed by 2 bases and V by 5 bases; bases with no gene match: 1. The CDR3 length is 14 residues. CDR3 sequence: CASSGTSGQETQYF. In DNA, the CDR3 is TGTGCCAGCAGTGGGACTAGCGGACAAGAGACCCAGTACTTC.

In this sample, this clonotype turned up many times. The chain is built from TRBV4-3 and TRBJ1-1; tentatively, D is TRBD1 (6 bases). The V gene's germline CDR1 is LGHNA and CDR2 YSLEER. This CDR3 is built from 13 residues. V lost 1 base, J lost 10 bases, and 13 bases lay in between. The CDR3 loop reads CASSQGTGGPAFF. The CDR3 DNA is TGCGCCAGCAGCCAAGGGACCGGGGGGCCAGCTTTCTTT.

The chain combines TRBV6-8 with TRBJ2-6; D is perhaps TRBD2 (5 bases). CDR3 length: 15 amino acids. Germline V gene lookup returns CDR1 MNHGY and CDR2 SAAAGT. V lost 4 bases and J 3 bases, leaving 10 bases between the germline ends. The CDR3 DNA is TGTGCCAGCAGTTTGTCGGGATTTGGGGCCAACGTCCTGACTTTC. This gives the protein CASSLSGFGANVLTF.

This clonotype was seen ten or more times. CDR3 bases: TGTGCCAGCAGTCCAGGGGGACCGCGGGGCTACACCTTC. Protein product: CASSPGGPRGYTF. The V and J genes are TRBV28 and TRBJ1-2; TRBD1 matches 7 bases. The CDR3 loop spans 13 amino acids. V shed 5 bases and J 8 bases; nucleotides not matched to a gene: 8. Germline assignment: CDR1 MDHEN and CDR2 SYDVKM.

This clonotype was counted between two and nine times. The chain links TRBV19 to TRBJ2-5, with D possibly matching TRBD2 (6 bases). The CDR3 is 17 amino acids. Germline lookup yields CDR1 LNHDA and CDR2 SQIVND (reference sequence). The V and J ends lost 5 bases and 2 bases respectively, with 21 bases between them. The CDR3 is CASSASSGWGLQETQYF. The CDR3 region has the DNA TGTGCCAGTAGTGCCTCCTCGGGGTGGGGACTTCAAGAGACCCAGTACTTC.

Remarks on this clonotype: A much larger clonotype is one base distant, so this may be a read error. The J gene is TRBJ1-1, the V gene TRBV7-3; D unclear. CDR3 length equals 14 residues. CDR1 SGHTA and CDR2 FQGTGA come from the germline V gene. Trimming removed 2 bases from V and 5 bases from J, with 12 bases in between. CDR3 in DNA: TGTGCCAGCAGCTTAGTTCGGGCAGCAACTGAAGCTTTCTTT. Amino acid sequence: CASSLVRAATEAFF.